Listed here are 25 T cell receptor beta chains from one sample, sequenced in a study of blood T cell repertoires in COVID-19 (dated by TCRdb to 2018 to 2020). The library relied on the immunoSEQ multiplex PCR assay. Here the immuneACCESS table is served through TCRdb, limited to in-frame sequences with V and J called. Missing clones are a known gap in these copies; in checked studies unresolved V genes cover under half, and the rest lacks a known reason. The sample includes fewer than 60,000 clones, with around 87% observed a single time. Of the sample, under 7.5% falls within the top ten clones. Sequenced input: peripheral blood. The receptor set was obtained from a woman aged 55-70 years with COVID-19, enrolled during active disease.

V usage is TRBV7-9 and J usage is TRBJ2-1; perhaps TRBD1 as D (5 bases). V was cut by 4 bases and J by 6 bases, with 10 bases left in between. Germline V lookup: CDR1 SEHNR, CDR2 FQNEAQ (reference sequence). The CDR3 has 13 amino acids. CDR3 loop: CASSSYQGNEQFF. CDR3 DNA sequence: TGTGCCAGCAGCTCCTACCAGGGCAATGAGCAGTTCTTC.

V is TRBV2 and J is TRBJ1-3; D is possibly TRBD1 (5 bases). Germline values: CDR1 SNHLY, CDR2 FYNNEI. V lost 7 bases and J lost 0, with 13 bases in between. CDR3 size: 15 residues. The CDR3 coding sequence is TGTGCCAGCAAGACAGCAACCAACTCTGGAAACACCATATATTTT. This codes for CASKTATNSGNTIYF.

The rearrangement uses TRBV6-5 and TRBJ1-1, with 11 bases identical to TRBD1. The CDR3 loop spans 14 amino acids. Germline V gene lookup returns CDR1 MNHEY and CDR2 SVGAGI. Trimming took 0 bases from V and 10 from J; bases not matched to a gene: 4. CDR3 amino acids: CASSYSDRGLTAFF. In nucleotides, the CDR3 is TGTGCCAGCAGTTACTCGGACAGGGGGCTTACAGCTTTCTTT.

The chain carries TRBV6-5 and TRBJ1-1, with 8 bases matching TRBD1. Germline values: CDR1 MNHEY, CDR2 SVGAGI. Trimming cost V 6 bases and J 5 bases; bases outside gene matches: 8. The CDR3 loop spans 14 amino acids. This CDR3 is CASSRDRRRTEAFF. The CDR3 DNA reads TGTGCCAGCAGCCGGGACAGGAGGCGAACTGAAGCTTTCTTT.

The gene calls are TRBV18 and TRBJ1-1; D unclear. V was clipped by 4 bases and J by 6 bases, with 12 bases between them. CDR1 and CDR2 (germline): KGHSH, LQKENI. The CDR3 totals 13 residues. The CDR3 DNA is TGTGCCAGCTCACGCCACCGGGAGGCTGAAGCTTTCTTT. Translating it yields CASSRHREAEAFF.

The chain carries TRBV6-5 and TRBJ2-7; 10 bases are shared with TRBD2. The germline V gene encodes CDR1 MNHEY and CDR2 SVGAGI. The CDR3 has 14 amino acids. Trimming at V came to 7 bases and at J to 2 bases, leaving 5 bases not matched to a gene. The CDR3 is CASNRAGGPYEQYF. CDR3 coding DNA: TGTGCCAGCAATAGAGCGGGAGGGCCCTACGAGCAGTACTTC.

The rearrangement uses TRBV4-1 and TRBJ1-5, with D unresolved. Germline-derived CDR1 and CDR2 are MGHRA and YSYEKL. CDR3 length: 15 residues. Trimming removed 1 base from V and 3 bases from J, with 10 bases in between. As DNA, the CDR3 is TGCGCCAGCAGCCAAGTTGCGTTAGACAATCAGCCCCAGCATTTT. Translation: CASSQVALDNQPQHF.

The sample holds one count of this clone. The chain joins TRBV27 to TRBJ2-7, with 9 bases fitting TRBD2. Germline CDR1 MNHEY, CDR2 SMNVEV (reference sequence). This CDR3 spans 15 amino acids. The ends lost 6 bases at V and 1 base at J; junction bases unmatched: 7. Here the CDR3 reads CASSPTTSGSYEQYF. The CDR3 nucleotides are TGTGCCAGCAGCCCTACTACTAGCGGGTCCTACGAGCAGTACTTC.

V usage is TRBV6-6 and J usage is TRBJ1-2; 8 positions match TRBD1. The CDR3 extends over 15 amino acids. Germline V gives CDR1 MNHNY, CDR2 SVGAGI (reference sequence). V shed 5 bases and J 6 bases; nucleotides not matched to a gene: 11. The CDR3 DNA follows: TGTGCCAGCAGTCTCACTTCGACAGGGGTCGATGGCTACACCTTC. It is translated as CASSLTSTGVDGYTF.

The V and J genes are TRBV3-1 (or the pseudogene TRBV3-2) and TRBJ2-2; TRBD1 is a possible D gene (6 bases). The CDR3 has 18 amino acids. The germline gives CDR1 LGHDT, CDR2 YNNKEL (reference sequence). V dropped 3 bases and J dropped 0 bases, with 17 bases sitting between them. CDR3 residues: CASSHGRGNRANTGELFF. The CDR3 nucleotides read TGTGCCAGCAGCCACGGCAGGGGTAATAGGGCGAACACCGGGGAGCTGTTTTTT.

This clone has ten or more counts. Additional DNA sequences in this sample encode the identical CDR3. The chain employs TRBV19 and TRBJ2-3; D ambiguous. There are 15 residues in the CDR3. The germline V gene has CDR1 LNHDA and CDR2 SQIVND (reference sequence). Trimming shortened V by 3 bases and J by 2 bases, and 12 bases separated the two germline ends. The CDR3 loop is CASSIRGADTDTQYF. The CDR3 DNA follows: TGTGCCAGTAGTATCCGAGGCGCCGACACAGATACGCAGTATTTT.

This chain uses TRBV3-1 (or the pseudogene TRBV3-2) with TRBJ1-2; TRBD1 aligns across 8 bases. CDR3 length equals 14 residues. Germline assignment: CDR1 LGHDT and CDR2 YNNKEL (reference sequence). J was trimmed by 4 bases and V by 3 bases; bases with no gene match: 4. The CDR3 reads CASSHRGRGYGYTF. CDR3 DNA sequence: TGTGCCAGCAGCCACAGGGGGCGGGGCTATGGCTACACCTTC.

A single count supports this clone. The gene calls are TRBV2 and TRBJ1-2; D gene unclear. The CDR3 covers 13 residues. The germline V gene has CDR1 SNHLY and CDR2 FYNNEI. The V and J ends lost 3 bases and 5 bases respectively, with 10 bases between them. CDR3 DNA sequence: TGTGCCAGCAGTGAGGTCACAAGATATGGCTACACCTTC. It encodes CASSEVTRYGYTF.

The rearrangement uses TRBV9 and TRBJ1-2; 7 bases are shared with TRBD1. The CDR3 is made up of 15 amino acids. V gave up 4 bases and J gave up 3 bases; unmatched junction bases: 9. Germline loops: CDR1 SGDLS, CDR2 YYNGEE. The CDR3 DNA reads as TGTGCCAGCAGCCCTATCCCACAGGGGCACTATGGCTACACCTTC. This encodes CASSPIPQGHYGYTF.

The V and J genes are TRBV7-9 and TRBJ1-4, with 9 bases aligning to TRBD1. J gave up 4 bases and V 5 bases, and 5 bases lay outside the gene matches. Germline V CDR1 and CDR2: SEHNR, FQNEAQ (reference sequence). The CDR3 runs 15 residues. The CDR3: CASSPGTGSNEKLFF. CDR3 in DNA: TGTGCCAGCAGCCCAGGGACAGGGAGTAATGAAAAACTGTTTTTT. Combining the CDR3 with reference TRBV7-9 and TRBJ1-4 gives the whole variable domain DTGVSQNPRHKITKRGQNVTFRCDPISEHNRLYWYRQTLGQGPEFLTYFQNEAQLEKSRLLSDRFSAERPKGSFSTLEIQRTEQGDSAMYLCASSPGTGSNEKLFFGSGTQLSVL.

V is TRBV6-6 and J is TRBJ2-5; possibly TRBD2 for D (5 bases). The V end lost 2 bases, the J end lost 0 bases, and 10 bases lay between the germline ends. Germline CDR1 and CDR2: MNHNY and SVGAGI (reference sequence). The CDR3 is 15 amino acids. CDR3 in DNA: TGTGCCAGCAGTTACGAAAGGGAGTACCAAGAGACCCAGTACTTC. It yields the protein CASSYEREYQETQYF.

This chain links TRBV6-5 with TRBJ1-2, with TRBD1 as a possible D gene (6 bases). The CDR3 has 15 amino acids. Trimming stripped 6 bases from V and 7 bases from J, with 21 bases between. CDR1 MNHEY and CDR2 SVGAGI come from the germline V gene. The CDR3 nucleotides read TGTGCCAGCAGAGCCGGGACACGCGTTTACCCTGGCTACACCTTC. It codes for CASRAGTRVYPGYTF.

The chain combines TRBV7-3 with TRBJ1-6, with 9 bases that match TRBD1. Germline V CDR1 and CDR2: SGHTA, FQGTGA. CDR3 size: 15 residues. Unmatched junction bases numbered 9, after V lost 5 bases and J lost 10 bases. CDR3 coding DNA: TGTGCCAGCAGCCAAGAGACAGGGGGAAGCTCACCCCTCCACTTT. It yields the protein CASSQETGGSSPLHF.

The chain couples TRBV4-1 to TRBJ1-5; TRBD1 might be the D (5 bases). Looked up from germline, CDR1 is MGHRA and CDR2 is YSYEKL. V lost 4 bases and J 0 bases, leaving 19 bases between the germline ends. The CDR3 runs to 18 residues. The CDR3 nucleotides are TGCGCCAGCAGCCCCAGGGAGGGTGGGGGAGATAGCAATCAGCCCCAGCATTTT. Amino acid sequence: CASSPREGGGDSNQPQHF.

This chain links TRBV3-1 (or the pseudogene TRBV3-2) with TRBJ2-5; no firm D call. The length of the CDR3 is 12 residues. The V gene lost 3 bases and the J gene lost 4 bases, with 6 bases spanning the gap. Germline values: CDR1 LGHDT, CDR2 YNNKEL (reference sequence). The CDR3 is CASSQLGETQYF. The CDR3 DNA is TGTGCCAGCAGCCAGCTAGGAGAGACCCAGTACTTC.

This clone was seen a handful of times. The chain combines TRBV5-6 with TRBJ2-7; perhaps TRBD2 as D (5 bases). The CDR3 has 14 amino acids. V lost 3 bases, J lost 3 bases, and 13 bases lay in between. Germline V gene sequence: CDR1 SGHDT, CDR2 YYEEEE. The CDR3: CASSSRVFGYEQYF. As DNA, the CDR3 is TGTGCCAGCAGCTCGAGGGTCTTTGGCTACGAGCAGTACTTC.

The V gene is TRBV5-5, the J gene TRBJ2-7; weak D call: TRBD1 (5 bases). Between the trimmed V and J ends, which lost 0 bases and 7 bases, there was a span of 11 bases. Germline CDR1 and CDR2: SGHKS and YYEKEE (reference sequence). CDR3 length: 13 residues. The CDR3: CASSLAGRREQYF. The DNA for the CDR3 is TGTGCCAGCAGCTTGGCAGGGCGGCGAGAGCAGTACTTC.

V is TRBV7-9 and J is TRBJ1-4; unclear D gene. Germline loops: CDR1 SEHNR, CDR2 FQNEAQ (reference sequence). The CDR3 has 17 residues. V was trimmed by 2 bases and J by 0 bases, leaving 13 bases between them. The CDR3 DNA follows: TGTGCCAGCAGCTTAAAAGGAGGGCTGGCAACTAATGAAAAACTGTTTTTT. Protein: CASSLKGGLATNEKLFF.

CDR3 region: CSVTGATNEKLFF. The CDR3 coding sequence is TGCAGCGTGACAGGGGCAACTAATGAAAAACTGTTTTTT. The chain has TRBV29-1 and TRBJ1-4, with 8 bases matching TRBD1. The CDR3 contains 13 residues. V dropped 6 bases and J dropped 0; count of bases not matched to a gene: 0. Germline V CDR1 and CDR2: SQVTM, ANQGSEA.

The chain combines TRBV11-1 with TRBJ2-1, with 7 bases identical to TRBD2. V dropped 5 bases and J dropped 4; count of bases not matched to a gene: 5. Per germline, CDR1 SGHAT and CDR2 FQDESV (reference sequence). The CDR3 length is 14 residues. The chain's CDR3 is CASSEVGGYNEQFF. As DNA, the CDR3 is TGTGCCAGCAGCGAGGTCGGGGGGTACAATGAGCAGTTCTTC.